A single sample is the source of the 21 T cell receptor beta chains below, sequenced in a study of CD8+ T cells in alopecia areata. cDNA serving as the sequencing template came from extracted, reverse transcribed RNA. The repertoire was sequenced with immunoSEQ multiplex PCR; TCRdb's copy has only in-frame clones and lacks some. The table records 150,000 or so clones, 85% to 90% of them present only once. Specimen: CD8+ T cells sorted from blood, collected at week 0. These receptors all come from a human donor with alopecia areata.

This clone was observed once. The DNA for the CDR3 is TGTGCCAGCAGCGCCCTGTTTGGGGACAGCTCCTATAATTCACCCCTCCACTTT. It is translated as CASSALFGDSSYNSPLHF. The J gene is TRBJ1-6, the V gene TRBV11-1, with 7 bases matching TRBD1. With 5 bases clipped from V and 0 bases from J, the junction kept 10 bases outside the gene matches. The V gene's germline CDR1 is SGHAT and CDR2 FQDESV (reference sequence). The CDR3 sequence is 18 residues long. Together with reference TRBV11-1 and TRBJ1-6, the CDR3 gives the full variable domain: EAEVAQSPRYKITEKSQAVAFWCDPISGHATLYWYRQILGQGPELLVQFQDESVVDDSQLPKDRFSAERLKGVDSTLKIQPAELGDSAMYLCASSALFGDSSYNSPLHFGNGTRLTVT.

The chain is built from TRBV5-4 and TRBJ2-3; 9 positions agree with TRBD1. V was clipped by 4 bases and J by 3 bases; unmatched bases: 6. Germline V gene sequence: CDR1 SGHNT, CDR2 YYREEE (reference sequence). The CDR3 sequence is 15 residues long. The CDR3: CASSIPGQGTDTQYF. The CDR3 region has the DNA TGTGCCAGCAGCATTCCGGGACAGGGTACAGATACGCAGTATTTT.

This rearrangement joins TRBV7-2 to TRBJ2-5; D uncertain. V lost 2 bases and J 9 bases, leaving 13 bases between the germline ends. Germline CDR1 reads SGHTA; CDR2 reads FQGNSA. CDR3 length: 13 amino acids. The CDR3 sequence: CASSLPPRRAQYF. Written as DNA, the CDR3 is TGTGCCAGCAGCTTACCCCCACGAAGGGCCCAGTACTTC.

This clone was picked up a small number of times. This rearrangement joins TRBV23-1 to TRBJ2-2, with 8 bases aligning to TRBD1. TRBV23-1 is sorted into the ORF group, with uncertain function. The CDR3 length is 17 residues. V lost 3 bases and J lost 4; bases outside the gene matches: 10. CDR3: CASSQPATGAGTGELFF. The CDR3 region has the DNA TGCGCCAGCAGTCAGCCTGCGACAGGGGCGGGCACCGGGGAGCTGTTTTTT.

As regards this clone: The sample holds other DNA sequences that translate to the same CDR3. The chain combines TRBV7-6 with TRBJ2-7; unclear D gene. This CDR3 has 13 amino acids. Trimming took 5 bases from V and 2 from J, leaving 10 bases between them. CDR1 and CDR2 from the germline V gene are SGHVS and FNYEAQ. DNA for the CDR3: TGTGCCAGCAGCCCGGGTCCCACCTACGAGCAGTACTTC. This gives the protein CASSPGPTYEQYF.

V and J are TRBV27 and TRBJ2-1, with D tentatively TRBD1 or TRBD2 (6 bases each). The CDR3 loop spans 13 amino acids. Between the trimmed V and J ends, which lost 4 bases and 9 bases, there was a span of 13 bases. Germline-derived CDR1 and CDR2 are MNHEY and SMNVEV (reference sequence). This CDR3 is CASSSLGGLEQFF. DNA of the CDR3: TGTGCCAGCAGTTCCCTCGGGGGCCTTGAGCAGTTCTTC.

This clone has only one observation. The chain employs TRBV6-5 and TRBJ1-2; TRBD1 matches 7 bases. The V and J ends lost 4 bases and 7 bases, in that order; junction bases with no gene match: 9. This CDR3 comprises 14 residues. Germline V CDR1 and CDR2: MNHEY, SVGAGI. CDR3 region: CASSSTGAITGYTF. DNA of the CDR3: TGTGCCAGCAGTTCAACAGGGGCGATCACTGGCTACACCTTC.

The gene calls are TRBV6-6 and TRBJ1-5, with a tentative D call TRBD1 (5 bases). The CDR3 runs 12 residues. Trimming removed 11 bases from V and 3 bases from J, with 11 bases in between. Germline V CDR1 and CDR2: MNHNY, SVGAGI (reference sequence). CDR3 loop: CASEGTNQPQHF. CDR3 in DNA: TGTGCCTCCGAAGGGACCAATCAGCCCCAGCATTTT.

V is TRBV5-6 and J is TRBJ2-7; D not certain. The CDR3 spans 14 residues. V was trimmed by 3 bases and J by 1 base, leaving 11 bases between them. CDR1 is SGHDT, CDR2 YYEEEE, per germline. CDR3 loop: CASSYPFGSYEQYF. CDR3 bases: TGTGCCAGCAGCTACCCGTTTGGGTCCTACGAGCAGTACTTC.

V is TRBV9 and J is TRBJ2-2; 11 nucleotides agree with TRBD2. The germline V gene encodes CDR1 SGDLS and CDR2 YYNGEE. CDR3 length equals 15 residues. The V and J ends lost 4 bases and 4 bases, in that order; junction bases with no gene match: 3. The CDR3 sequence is CASSIGTSGTGELFF. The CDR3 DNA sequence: TGTGCCAGCAGCATCGGGACTAGCGGCACCGGGGAGCTGTTTTTT. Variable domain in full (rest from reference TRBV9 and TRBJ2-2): DSGVTQTPKHLITATGQRVTLRCSPRSGDLSVYWYQQSLDQGLQFLIQYYNGEERAKGNILERFSAQQFPDLHSELNLSSLELGDSALYFCASSIGTSGTGELFFGEGSRLTVL.

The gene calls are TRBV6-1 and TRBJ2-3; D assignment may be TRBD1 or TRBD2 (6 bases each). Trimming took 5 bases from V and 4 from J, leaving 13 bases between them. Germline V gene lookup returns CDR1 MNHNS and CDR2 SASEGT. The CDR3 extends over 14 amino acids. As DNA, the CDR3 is TGTGCCAGCAGTTGGGGGGCGAGCCCAGATACGCAGTATTTT. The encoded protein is CASSWGASPDTQYF.

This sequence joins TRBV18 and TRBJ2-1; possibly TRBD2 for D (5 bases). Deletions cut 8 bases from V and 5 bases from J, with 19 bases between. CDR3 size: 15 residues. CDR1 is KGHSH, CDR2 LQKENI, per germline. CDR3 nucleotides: TGTGCCAGCGAACCCCGGGTCTCGGGGAACAATGAGCAGTTCTTC. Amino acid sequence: CASEPRVSGNNEQFF.

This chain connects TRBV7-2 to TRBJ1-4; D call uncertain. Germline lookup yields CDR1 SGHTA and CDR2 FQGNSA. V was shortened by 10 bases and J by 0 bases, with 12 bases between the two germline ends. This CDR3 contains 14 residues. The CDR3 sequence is CAIGERATNEKLFF. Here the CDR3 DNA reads TGTGCCATCGGGGAAAGAGCAACTAATGAAAAACTGTTTTTT.

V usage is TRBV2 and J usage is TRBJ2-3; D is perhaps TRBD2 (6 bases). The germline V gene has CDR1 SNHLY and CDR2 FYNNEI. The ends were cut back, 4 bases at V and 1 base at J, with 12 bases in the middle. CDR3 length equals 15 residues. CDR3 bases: TGTGCCAGCAGTGCGTCTAGCGTCCGCACAGATACGCAGTATTTT. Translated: CASSASSVRTDTQYF.

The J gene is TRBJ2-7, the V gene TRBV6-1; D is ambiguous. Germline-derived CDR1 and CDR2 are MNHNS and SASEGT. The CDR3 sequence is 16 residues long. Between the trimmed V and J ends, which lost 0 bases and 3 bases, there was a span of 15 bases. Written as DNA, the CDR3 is TGTGCCAGCAGTGAAGCGGCCCCCCTTGGCGGCTACGAGCAGTACTTC. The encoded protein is CASSEAAPLGGYEQYF.

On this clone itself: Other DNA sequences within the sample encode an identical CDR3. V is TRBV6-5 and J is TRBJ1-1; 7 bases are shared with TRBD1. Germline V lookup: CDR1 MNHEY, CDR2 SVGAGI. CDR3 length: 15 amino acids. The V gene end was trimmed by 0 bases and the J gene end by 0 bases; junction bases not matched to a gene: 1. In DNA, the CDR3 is TGTGCCAGCAGTTACTCGACAGGGCTGAACACTGAAGCTTTCTTT. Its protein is CASSYSTGLNTEAFF.

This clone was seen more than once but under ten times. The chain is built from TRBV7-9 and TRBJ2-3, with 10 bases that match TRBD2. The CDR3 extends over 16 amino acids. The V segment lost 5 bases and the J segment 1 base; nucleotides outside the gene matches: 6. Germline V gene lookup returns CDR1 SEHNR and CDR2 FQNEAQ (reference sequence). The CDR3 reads CASSPWTSGRTDTQYF. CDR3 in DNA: TGTGCCAGCAGCCCGTGGACTAGCGGCCGCACAGATACGCAGTATTTT.

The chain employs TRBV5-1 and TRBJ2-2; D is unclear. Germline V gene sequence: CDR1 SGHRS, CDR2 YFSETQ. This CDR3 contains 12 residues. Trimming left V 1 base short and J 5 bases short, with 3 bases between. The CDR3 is CASSLTTGELFF. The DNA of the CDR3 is TGCGCCAGCAGCTTGACGACCGGGGAGCTGTTTTTT. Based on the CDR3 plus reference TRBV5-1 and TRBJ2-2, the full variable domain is KAGVTQTPRYLIKTRGQQVTLSCSPISGHRSVSWYQQTPGQGLQFLFEYFSETQRNKGNFPGRFSGRQFSNSRSEMNVSTLELGDSALYLCASSLTTGELFFGEGSRLTVL.

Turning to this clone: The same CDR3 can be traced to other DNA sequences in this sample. In DNA, the CDR3 is TGTGCCAGCAGTTTATACAATGAGCAGTTCTTC. Its translation is CASSLYNEQFF. The chain uses TRBV27 and TRBJ2-1; unclear D gene. The germline V gene has CDR1 MNHEY and CDR2 SMNVEV (reference sequence). Trimming took 1 base from V and 5 from J, leaving 0 bases between them. The CDR3 extends over 11 amino acids.

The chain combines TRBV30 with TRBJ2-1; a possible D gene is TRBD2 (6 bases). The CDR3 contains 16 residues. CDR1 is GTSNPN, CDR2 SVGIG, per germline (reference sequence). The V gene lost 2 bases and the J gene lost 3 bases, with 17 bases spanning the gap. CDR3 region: CAWSRTKLLYYNEQFF. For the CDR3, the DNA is TGTGCCTGGAGTAGGACTAAGCTTCTATACTACAATGAGCAGTTCTTC.

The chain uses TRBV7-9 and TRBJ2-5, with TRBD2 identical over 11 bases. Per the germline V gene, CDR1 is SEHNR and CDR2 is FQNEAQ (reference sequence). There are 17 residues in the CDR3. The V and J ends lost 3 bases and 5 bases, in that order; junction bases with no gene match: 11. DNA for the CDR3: TGTGCCAGCAGCTTCTTTAGCGGGAGGGCCGAAGGGGAGACCCAGTACTTC. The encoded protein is CASSFFSGRAEGETQYF.